This T cell receptor beta chain was identified in a study of liver allograft versus peripheral blood T cells. Turning to the study itself: Transplanted livers held T cell receptor repertoires, and these were compared with repertoires in recipients' peripheral blood.

TCRdb re-derived calls from the reads in MiXCR, one entry per CDR3 protein. The sample carries just under 8,500 distinct CDR3 sequences, roughly 17% recorded once. Study results and caveats: Peripheral blood reportedly held T cell receptor repertoires that differed from those inside liver allografts.

Sample share makes this clonotype medium-sized. No antigen is known for it. The germline gives CDR1 KGHSH, CDR2 LQKENI. The CDR3 has 16 residues. Trimming took 3 bases from V and 4 from J; bases not matched to a gene: 9. This sequence originates from a human patient who had a liver transplant. Some T cells may originate from the graft donor. The J gene is TRBJ1-5, the V gene TRBV18; TRBD1 aligns across 7 bases. This CDR3 is CASSPSRTGTNQPQHF. The DNA of the CDR3 is TGTGCCAGCTCACCCTCGAGGACAGGAACAAATCAGCCCCAGCATTTT. Variable domain in full (rest from reference TRBV18 and TRBJ1-5): NAGVMQNPRHLVRRRGQEARLRCSPMKGHSHVYWYRQLPEEGLKFMVYLQKENIIDESGMPKERFSAEFPKEGPSILRIQQVVRGDSAAYFCASSPSRTGTNQPQHFGDGTRLSIL.